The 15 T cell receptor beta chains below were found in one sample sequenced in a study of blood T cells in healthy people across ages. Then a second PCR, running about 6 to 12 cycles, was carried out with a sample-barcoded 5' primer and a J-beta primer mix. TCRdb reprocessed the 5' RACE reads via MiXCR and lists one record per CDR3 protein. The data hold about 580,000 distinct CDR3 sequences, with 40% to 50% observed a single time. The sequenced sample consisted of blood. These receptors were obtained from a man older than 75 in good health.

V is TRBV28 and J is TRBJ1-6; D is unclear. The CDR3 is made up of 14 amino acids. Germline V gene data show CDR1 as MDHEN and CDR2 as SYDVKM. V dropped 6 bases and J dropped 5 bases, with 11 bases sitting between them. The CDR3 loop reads CASRGNGDNSPLHF. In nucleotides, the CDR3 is TGTGCCAGCAGAGGGAACGGTGATAATTCACCCCTCCACTTT.

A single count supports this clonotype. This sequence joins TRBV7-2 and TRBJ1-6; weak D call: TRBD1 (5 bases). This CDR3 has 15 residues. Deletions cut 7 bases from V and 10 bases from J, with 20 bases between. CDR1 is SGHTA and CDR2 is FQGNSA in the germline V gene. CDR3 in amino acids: CASTRVGRGGSPLHF. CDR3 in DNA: TGTGCCAGCACCAGGGTTGGGAGGGGCGGGTCACCCCTCCACTTT. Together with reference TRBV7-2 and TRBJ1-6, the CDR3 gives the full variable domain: GAGVSQSPSNKVTEKGKDVELRCDPISGHTALYWYRQSLGQGLEFLIYFQGNSAPDKSGLPSDRFSAERTGGSVSTLTIQRTQQEDSAVYLCASTRVGRGGSPLHFGNGTRLTVT.

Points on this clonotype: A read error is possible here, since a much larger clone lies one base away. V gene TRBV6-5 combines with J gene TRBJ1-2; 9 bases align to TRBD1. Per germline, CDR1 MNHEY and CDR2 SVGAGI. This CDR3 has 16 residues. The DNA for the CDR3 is TGTGCCGGCAGTTCCGTCCCGGGACAGGGCCGTTATGGCTACACCTTC. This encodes CAGSSVPGQGRYGYTF.

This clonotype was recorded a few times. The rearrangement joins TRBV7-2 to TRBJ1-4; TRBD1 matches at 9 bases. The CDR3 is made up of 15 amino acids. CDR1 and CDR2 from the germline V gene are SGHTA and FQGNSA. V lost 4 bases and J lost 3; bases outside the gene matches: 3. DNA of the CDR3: TGTGCCAGCAGCTCAAGGACAGGGGCTAATGAAAAACTGTTTTTT. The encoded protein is CASSSRTGANEKLFF.

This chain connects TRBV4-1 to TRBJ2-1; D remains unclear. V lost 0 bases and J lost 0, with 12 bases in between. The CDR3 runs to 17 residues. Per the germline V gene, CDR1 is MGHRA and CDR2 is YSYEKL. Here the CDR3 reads CASSQDRTVSSYNEQFF. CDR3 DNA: TGCGCCAGCAGCCAAGATCGGACGGTTAGCTCCTACAATGAGCAGTTCTTC.

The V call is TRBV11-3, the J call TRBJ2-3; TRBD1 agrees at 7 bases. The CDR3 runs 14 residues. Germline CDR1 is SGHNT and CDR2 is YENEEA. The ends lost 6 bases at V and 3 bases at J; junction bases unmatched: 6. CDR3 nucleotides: TGTGCCAGCAGTTCAAGGGGGCAGACAGATACGCAGTATTTT. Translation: CASSSRGQTDTQYF.

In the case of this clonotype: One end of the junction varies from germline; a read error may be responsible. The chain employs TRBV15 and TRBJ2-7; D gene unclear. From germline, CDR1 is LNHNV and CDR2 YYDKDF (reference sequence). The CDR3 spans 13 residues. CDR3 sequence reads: CVTSIGYSYEQYF. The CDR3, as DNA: TGTGTCACCAGCATTGGGTACTCCTACGAGCAGTACTTC.

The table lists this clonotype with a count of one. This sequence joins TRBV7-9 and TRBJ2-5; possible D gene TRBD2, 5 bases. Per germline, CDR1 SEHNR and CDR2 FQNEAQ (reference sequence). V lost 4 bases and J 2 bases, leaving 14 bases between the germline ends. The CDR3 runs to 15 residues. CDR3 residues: CASSYALADQETQYF. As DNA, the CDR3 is TGTGCCAGCAGCTACGCCCTAGCAGATCAAGAGACCCAGTACTTC.

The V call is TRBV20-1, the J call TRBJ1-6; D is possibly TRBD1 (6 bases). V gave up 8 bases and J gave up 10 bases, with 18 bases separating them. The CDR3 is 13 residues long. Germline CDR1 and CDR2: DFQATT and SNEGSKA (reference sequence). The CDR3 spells CSFKGGRGSPLHF. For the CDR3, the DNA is TGCAGTTTCAAGGGGGGCAGGGGATCACCCCTCCACTTT.

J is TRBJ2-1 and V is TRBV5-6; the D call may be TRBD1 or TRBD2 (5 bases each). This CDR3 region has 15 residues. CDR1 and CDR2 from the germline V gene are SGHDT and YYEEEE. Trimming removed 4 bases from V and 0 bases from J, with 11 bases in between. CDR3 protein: CASSQGPVSYNEQFF. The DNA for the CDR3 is TGTGCCAGCAGCCAGGGACCGGTCTCCTACAATGAGCAGTTCTTC.

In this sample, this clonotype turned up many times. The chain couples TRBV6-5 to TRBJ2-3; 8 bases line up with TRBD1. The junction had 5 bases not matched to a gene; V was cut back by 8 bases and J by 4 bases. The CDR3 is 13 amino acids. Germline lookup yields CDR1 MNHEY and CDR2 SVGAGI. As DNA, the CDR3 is TGTGCCAGCGGCGGGACAGGTGCAGATACGCAGTATTTT. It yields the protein CASGGTGADTQYF.

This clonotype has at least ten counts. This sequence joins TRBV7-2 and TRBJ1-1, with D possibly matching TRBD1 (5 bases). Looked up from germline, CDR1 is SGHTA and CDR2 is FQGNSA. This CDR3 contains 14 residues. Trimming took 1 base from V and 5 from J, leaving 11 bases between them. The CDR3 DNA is TGTGCCAGCAGCTTAGGCAGGGACGAGACTGAAGCTTTCTTT. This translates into CASSLGRDETEAFF.

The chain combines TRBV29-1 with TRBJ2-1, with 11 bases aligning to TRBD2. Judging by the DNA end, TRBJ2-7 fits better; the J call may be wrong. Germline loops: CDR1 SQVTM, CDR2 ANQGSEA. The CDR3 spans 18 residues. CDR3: CSVERSLAGGLSYNEQYF. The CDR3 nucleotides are TGCAGCGTTGAAAGGTCCCTAGCGGGGGGACTCTCCTACAATGAGCAGTACTTC.

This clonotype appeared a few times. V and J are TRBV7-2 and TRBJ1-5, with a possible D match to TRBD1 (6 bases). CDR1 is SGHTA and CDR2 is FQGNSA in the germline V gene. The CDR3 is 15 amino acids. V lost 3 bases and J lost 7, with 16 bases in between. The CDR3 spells CASSFLTGPQQPQHF. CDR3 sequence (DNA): TGTGCCAGCAGCTTTCTTACAGGGCCTCAGCAGCCCCAGCATTTT.

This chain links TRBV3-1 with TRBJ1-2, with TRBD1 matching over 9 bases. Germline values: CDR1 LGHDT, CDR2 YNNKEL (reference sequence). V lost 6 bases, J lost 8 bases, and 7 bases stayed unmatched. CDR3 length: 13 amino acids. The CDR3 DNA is TGTGCCAGCAGGACCGGGACAGGGAACGGCTACACCTTC. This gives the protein CASRTGTGNGYTF.